This entry lists 23 T cell receptor beta chains sequenced from one sample in a study of cytomegalovirus exposure and HLA in healthy donors. 60 Vbeta and 13 Jbeta primers were used in PCR. Clones were sequenced by immunoSEQ multiplex PCR, and TCRdb holds only the in-frame ones, with some missing. Among roughly 60,000 clones, less than 85% were seen once, and the ten largest hold roughly 21%. The sample was PBMCs. These receptors all come from a woman aged 55-75 years in good health and CMV-seropositive.

This chain joins TRBV29-1 and TRBJ1-1, with TRBD1 identical over 9 bases. The germline V gene has CDR1 SQVTM and CDR2 ANQGSEA. The CDR3 is 17 amino acids. Trimming cost V 1 base and J 10 bases; bases outside gene matches: 19. CDR3 sequence: CSVEGRQTGGLAKIAFF. In nucleotides, the CDR3 is TGCAGCGTTGAAGGGAGGCAGACAGGGGGTTTGGCGAAGATAGCTTTCTTT.

The J gene is TRBJ2-1, the V gene TRBV6-5, with 9 bases matching TRBD2. The CDR3 totals 15 residues. CDR1 and CDR2 from the germline V gene are MNHEY and SVGAGI. Losses at the gene ends were 4 bases for V and 2 bases for J; bases not matched to a gene: 3. The CDR3 DNA is TGTGCCAGCAGTTCGCTAGCGGGGACCTACAATGAGCAGTTCTTC. It is translated as CASSSLAGTYNEQFF.

Here the CDR3 reads CASSLKTGKNIQYF. The CDR3 coding sequence is TGTGCCAGCAGCTTAAAAACAGGTAAAAACATTCAGTACTTC. The V gene is TRBV7-8, the J gene TRBJ2-4, with D perhaps matching TRBD1 (5 bases). Trimming cost V 2 bases and J 4 bases, with 9 bases left between them. In germline, CDR1 is SGHVS, CDR2 FQNEAQ. CDR3 length equals 14 residues.

The chain carries TRBV2 and TRBJ1-1; D remains ambiguous. The CDR3 has 12 amino acids. V lost 6 bases to trimming and J lost 5 bases, with 10 bases between them. Looked up from germline, CDR1 is SNHLY and CDR2 is FYNNEI. CDR3 sequence (DNA): TGTGCCAGCAGCTATTTGAGAACTGAAGCTTTCTTT. Protein product: CASSYLRTEAFF.

The rearrangement links TRBV10-3 to TRBJ1-6, with D maybe TRBD1 (6 bases). Looked up from germline, CDR1 is ENHRY and CDR2 is SYGVKD. The germline V and J ends were trimmed by 0 bases and 14 bases, with 14 bases remaining between them. The CDR3 covers 14 residues. DNA for the CDR3: TGTGCCATCAGTGAGTCGCCCAACAGGGTGACCCTCCACTTT. Translating gives CAISESPNRVTLHF.

Concerning this clone: The sample contains more than one DNA sequence encoding this CDR3. V usage is TRBV5-1 and J usage is TRBJ2-1; 12 nucleotides match TRBD2. Germline CDR1 and CDR2: SGHRS and YFSETQ. Unmatched junction bases numbered 5, after V lost 1 base and J lost 6 bases. The length of the CDR3 is 16 residues. CDR3: CASSLTLAGGPNEQFF. The CDR3 nucleotides are TGCGCCAGCAGCTTGACACTAGCGGGGGGACCCAATGAGCAGTTCTTC.

V usage is TRBV5-6 and J usage is TRBJ1-1; D call uncertain. V dropped 2 bases and J dropped 0 bases, with 8 bases sitting between them. This CDR3 has 14 amino acids. CDR1 SGHDT and CDR2 YYEEEE come from the germline V gene. Here the CDR3 reads CASSFGGMNTEAFF. CDR3 in DNA: TGTGCCAGCAGCTTCGGCGGAATGAACACTGAAGCTTTCTTT.

Details on this clone: Distinct nucleotide sequences in the sample also encode this CDR3. The genes are TRBV7-2 and TRBJ2-5; no definite D call. V dropped 6 bases and J dropped 0 bases, with 5 bases sitting between them. The germline V gene encodes CDR1 SGHTA and CDR2 FQGNSA. The CDR3 has 12 amino acids. CDR3 protein: CASSRYQETQYF. The CDR3 DNA reads TGTGCCAGCAGTAGATACCAAGAGACCCAGTACTTC. Looking up the rest from reference TRBV7-2 and TRBJ2-5 gives the full variable domain: GAGVSQSPSNKVTEKGKDVELRCDPISGHTALYWYRQSLGQGLEFLIYFQGNSAPDKSGLPSDRFSAERTGGSVSTLTIQRTQQEDSAVYLCASSRYQETQYFGPGTRLLVL.

V usage is TRBV7-2 and J usage is TRBJ2-5, with TRBD1 matching over 9 bases. Per the germline V gene, CDR1 is SGHTA and CDR2 is FQGNSA. This CDR3 contains 15 residues. V was clipped by 6 bases and J by 1 base; unmatched bases: 6. CDR3 sequence: CASRLMGQGQETQYF. CDR3 sequence (DNA): TGTGCCAGCAGACTTATGGGACAGGGCCAAGAGACCCAGTACTTC. Variable domain in full (rest from reference TRBV7-2 and TRBJ2-5): GAGVSQSPSNKVTEKGKDVELRCDPISGHTALYWYRQSLGQGLEFLIYFQGNSAPDKSGLPSDRFSAERTGGSVSTLTIQRTQQEDSAVYLCASRLMGQGQETQYFGPGTRLLVL.

This sequence joins TRBV4-3 and TRBJ1-1; 7 positions agree with TRBD1. V was pared by 4 bases and J by 6 bases, with 11 bases of the junction left unmatched. Germline CDR1 LGHNA, CDR2 YSLEER. This CDR3 has 15 amino acids. The CDR3 protein is CASSRRRGGGAEAFF. CDR3 sequence (DNA): TGCGCCAGCAGCCGGCGGAGAGGGGGCGGGGCTGAAGCTTTCTTT.

The chain combines TRBV2 with TRBJ2-7; 14 positions agree with TRBD2. This CDR3 contains 15 residues. Germline CDR1 reads SNHLY; CDR2 reads FYNNEI. With 7 bases clipped from V and 5 bases from J, the junction kept 7 bases outside the gene matches. CDR3 sequence (DNA): TGTGCCAGCACTACCGGGACTAGCGGGGGCGACGAGCAGTACTTC. Translated: CASTTGTSGGDEQYF.

The V call is TRBV5-1, the J call TRBJ1-2; D not certain. Germline V gives CDR1 SGHRS, CDR2 YFSETQ. The CDR3 loop spans 15 amino acids. V was cut by 3 bases and J by 0 bases, with 12 bases left in between. CDR3 protein: CASSSLVPANYGYTF. The CDR3 DNA reads as TGCGCCAGCAGCTCTTTGGTCCCGGCTAACTATGGCTACACCTTC.

This clone has a handful of counts. V is TRBV6-1 and J is TRBJ2-7; possible D gene TRBD1, 5 bases. This CDR3 has 12 amino acids. Trimming took 6 bases from V and 3 from J, leaving 9 bases between them. CDR1 is MNHNS and CDR2 is SASEGT in the germline V gene. The CDR3 protein is CASRPTGYEQYF. The CDR3 DNA reads as TGTGCCAGCAGGCCCACAGGCTACGAGCAGTACTTC.

The chain links TRBV4-3 to TRBJ2-3; D is unresolved. The V end lost 0 bases, the J end lost 3 bases, and 10 bases lay between the germline ends. The CDR3 sequence is 15 residues long. Germline lookup yields CDR1 LGHNA and CDR2 YSLEER. Here the CDR3 reads CASSQESWQTDTQYF. CDR3 DNA: TGCGCCAGCAGCCAAGAATCCTGGCAAACAGATACGCAGTATTTT.

The rearrangement joins TRBV6-5 to TRBJ1-1; D is perhaps TRBD1 (6 bases). Germline V CDR1 and CDR2: MNHEY, SVGAGI. This CDR3 comprises 13 residues. Trimming pared 6 bases from V and 5 bases from J, leaving 13 bases between. The CDR3 region has the DNA TGTGCCAGCAGCCAACAGGGAAGAACTGAAGCTTTCTTT. As protein: CASSQQGRTEAFF.

This chain connects TRBV6-5 to TRBJ2-1; the D gene is possibly TRBD1 (5 bases). CDR1 is MNHEY, CDR2 SVGAGI, per germline. The CDR3 is made up of 16 amino acids. V lost 0 bases and J lost 4, with 13 bases in between. This CDR3 is CASSYSSTADYNEQFF. The CDR3 DNA follows: TGTGCCAGCAGTTACTCGTCGACAGCTGATTACAATGAGCAGTTCTTC.

The rearrangement uses TRBV19 and TRBJ1-4, with 9 bases identical to TRBD1. This CDR3 spans 14 amino acids. Germline CDR1 is LNHDA and CDR2 is SQIVND (reference sequence). With V trimmed by 4 bases and J by 4 bases, 1 base remained unmatched. The CDR3 here is CASSRGQGNEKLFF. In DNA form, the CDR3 reads TGTGCCAGTAGTAGGGGACAGGGTAATGAAAAACTGTTTTTT.

The chain uses TRBV13 and TRBJ1-1; the D is unclear. Germline V CDR1 and CDR2: PRHDT, FYEKMQ (reference sequence). The CDR3 contains 16 residues. The V and J ends lost 5 bases and 2 bases respectively, with 18 bases between them. This CDR3 is CASSTERAGRNTEAFF. The CDR3 DNA reads TGTGCCAGCAGCACAGAGCGAGCGGGTCGAAACACTGAAGCTTTCTTT. The full variable domain, rest sourced from reference TRBV13 and TRBJ1-1, is AAGVIQSPRHLIKEKRETATLKCYPIPRHDTVYWYQQGPGQDPQFLISFYEKMQSDKGSIPDRFSAQQFSDYHSELNMSSLELGDSALYFCASSTERAGRNTEAFFGQGTRLTVV.

This clone appeared a few times. The rearrangement joins TRBV19 to TRBJ2-7; tentative D call: TRBD1 (7 bases). The V gene lost 3 bases and the J gene lost 4 bases, with 16 bases spanning the gap. The CDR3 spans 15 residues. The germline CDR1 and CDR2 sequences are LNHDA and SQIVND (reference sequence). This chain's CDR3 is CASSIAGRGVYEQYF. In DNA form, the CDR3 reads TGTGCCAGTAGTATCGCCGGCAGGGGGGTGTACGAGCAGTACTTC. Supplemented by reference TRBV19 and TRBJ2-7, the full variable domain reads DGGITQSPKYLFRKEGQNVTLSCEQNLNHDAMYWYRQDPGQGLRLIYYSQIVNDFQKGDIAEGYSVSREKKESFPLTVTSAQKNPTAFYLCASSIAGRGVYEQYFGPGTRLTVT.

The chain employs TRBV18 and TRBJ2-7, with TRBD2 identical over 11 bases. This CDR3 spans 15 amino acids. Per germline, CDR1 KGHSH and CDR2 LQKENI. V was pared by 3 bases and J by 5 bases, with 6 bases of the junction left unmatched. CDR3 in amino acids: CASSPTSGGSDEQYF. The DNA of the CDR3 is TGTGCCAGCTCACCTACTAGCGGGGGTAGCGACGAGCAGTACTTC.

This clone was detected only a few times. J is TRBJ2-5 and V is TRBV19, with D possibly matching TRBD2 (5 bases). Between the trimmed V and J ends, which lost 4 bases and 5 bases, there was a span of 11 bases. Germline values: CDR1 LNHDA, CDR2 SQIVND (reference sequence). The CDR3 has 13 residues. The CDR3 bases are TGTGCCAGTAGTACCTCGGGAAGGGAGACCCAGTACTTC. It codes for CASSTSGRETQYF.

The chain is built from TRBV19 and TRBJ2-1; D possibly corresponds to TRBD2 (5 bases). The CDR3 is made up of 13 amino acids. Per the germline V gene, CDR1 is LNHDA and CDR2 is SQIVND (reference sequence). Trimming left V 10 bases short and J 5 bases short, with 15 bases between. The CDR3 DNA sequence: TGTGCCACCTCGGGATTTTTTGACAATGAGCAGTTCTTC. Its translation: CATSGFFDNEQFF.

This clone occurred a few times. This chain uses TRBV6-7 with TRBJ1-5; D perhaps matches TRBD1 (5 bases). TRBV6-7 is an ORF; its function is uncertain. The CDR3 spans 15 residues. Between the trimmed V and J ends, which lost 8 bases and 2 bases, there was a span of 16 bases. The CDR3 nucleotides read TGTGCCAGCCCTAGGTCGGGGGTACGCAATCAGCCCCAGCATTTT. This codes for CASPRSGVRNQPQHF.